These T cell receptor beta chains were read from a single sample in a study of metastatic and nonmetastatic thyroid tumors. MiXCR reprocessed the PCR reads for TCRdb. The table shows 30,000 to 40,000 clones, with around 16% occurring only once. Sequencing input: blood. The receptors shown here come from a male donor with papillary thyroid cancer or a benign thyroid nodule (not recorded which). Some clones in this sample may be carry-over from other donors' samples. Each CDR3 is given with its conserved first and last residue. D genes are given only for firm matches. Clone size is shown for a subset of rows, as once, few, many or a class of expanded clone.

CDR3 DNA: TGTGCCAGCAGCGTCGGTAGAGTACAAGAGACCCAGTACTTC
CDR3 protein: CASSVGRVQETQYF
clone size: many
J gene: TRBJ2-5
V gene: TRBV11-2
D gene: NA
CDR3 length: 14

CDR3 DNA: TGTGCCAGCAGTTACTCGAGCGGGAGTCACTACGAGCAGTACTTC
CDR3 protein: CASSYSSGSHYEQYF
clone size: few
J gene: TRBJ2-7
V gene: TRBV6-2/TRBV6-3
D gene: TRBD2
CDR3 length: 15

CDR3 DNA: TGTGCCAGCACCCTCCAGGGGAGCGGGAGCAATGAGCAGTTCTTC
CDR3 protein: CASTLQGSGSNEQFF
clone size: many
J gene: TRBJ2-1
V gene: TRBV7-2
D gene: TRBD2
CDR3 length: 15

CDR3 DNA: TGTGCCAGCCCCTCGGCTAGCGGGAGTGCCGGCGGGGAGCTGTTTTTT
CDR3 protein: CASPSASGSAGGELFF
clone size: few
J gene: TRBJ2-2
V gene: TRBV12-3/TRBV12-4
D gene: TRBD2
CDR3 length: 16

CDR3 DNA: TGTGCCACCAGTGATCTCCAGGGGGACCAAGAGACCCAGTACTTC
CDR3 protein: CATSDLQGDQETQYF
clone size: NA
J gene: TRBJ2-5
V gene: TRBV24-1
D gene: TRBD1
CDR3 length: 15

CDR3 DNA: TGTGCCAGCAGGAGACTAGCGGGAGGTGATACGCAGTATTTT
CDR3 protein: CASRRLAGGDTQYF
clone size: many
J gene: TRBJ2-3
V gene: TRBV11-3
D gene: TRBD2
CDR3 length: 14

CDR3 DNA: TGCAGTGCCAGGCTCGGGAACACCGGGGAGCTGTTTTTT
CDR3 protein: CSARLGNTGELFF
clone size: many
J gene: TRBJ2-2
V gene: TRBV20-1
D gene: NA
CDR3 length: 13

CDR3 DNA: TGTGCCAGCAGCATGGGACAGGGGGCTGGGAATGAGCAGTTCTTC
CDR3 protein: CASSMGQGAGNEQFF
clone size: many
J gene: TRBJ2-1
V gene: TRBV5-6
D gene: TRBD1
CDR3 length: 15

CDR3 DNA: TGTACCACTAGCGAGCGACCCTACGAGCAGTACTTC
CDR3 protein: CTTSERPYEQYF
clone size: many
J gene: TRBJ2-7
V gene: TRBV6-2/TRBV6-3
D gene: TRBD2
CDR3 length: 12

CDR3 DNA: TGTGCCATCAGTGAGTCTGGGGGGGCGGCCTACAATGAGCAGTTCTTC
CDR3 protein: CAISESGGAAYNEQFF
clone size: medium-sized
J gene: TRBJ2-1
V gene: TRBV10-3
D gene: NA
CDR3 length: 16

CDR3 DNA: TGTGCCAGCAGTCTTGCCAGGAACACTGAAGCTTTCTTT
CDR3 protein: CASSLARNTEAFF
clone size: NA
J gene: TRBJ1-1
V gene: TRBV7-8
D gene: NA
CDR3 length: 13

CDR3 DNA: TGTGCCAGCAGCCTACAGGGGCCACAAGAGACCCAGTACTTC
CDR3 protein: CASSLQGPQETQYF
clone size: many
J gene: TRBJ2-5
V gene: TRBV7-9
D gene: TRBD1
CDR3 length: 14

CDR3 DNA: TGTGCCAGCTCACCGGCGACAGGGTCATCACCCCTCCACTTT
CDR3 protein: CASSPATGSSPLHF
clone size: many
J gene: TRBJ1-6
V gene: TRBV18
D gene: TRBD1
CDR3 length: 14

CDR3 DNA: TGTGCCAGCAGTCTAGCGGGGGCTACGTACGAGCAGTACTTC
CDR3 protein: CASSLAGATYEQYF
clone size: NA
J gene: TRBJ2-7
V gene: TRBV2
D gene: TRBD2
CDR3 length: 14

CDR3 DNA: TGTGCCAGCAGCGTTGGACAGGCGAACACTGAAGCTTTCTTT
CDR3 protein: CASSVGQANTEAFF
clone size: many
J gene: TRBJ1-1
V gene: TRBV7-3
D gene: TRBD1
CDR3 length: 14

CDR3 DNA: TGTGCCAGCAGCCGCCCGGGGGGGGGCACAGATACGCAGTATTTT
CDR3 protein: CASSRPGGGTDTQYF
clone size: NA
J gene: TRBJ2-3
V gene: TRBV6-1
D gene: TRBD2
CDR3 length: 15

CDR3 DNA: TGTGCCAGCAGTTCCCAGGGCTCTCGGGAGACCCAGTACTTC
CDR3 protein: CASSSQGSRETQYF
clone size: few
J gene: TRBJ2-5
V gene: TRBV27
D gene: NA
CDR3 length: 14

CDR3 DNA: TGTGCCAGCAGTTACTCTAGCGGGAGAGGCAATAAGAAGTTCTTC
CDR3 protein: CASSYSSGRGNKKFF
clone size: NA
J gene: TRBJ2-1
V gene: TRBV6-5
D gene: TRBD2
CDR3 length: 15

CDR3 DNA: TGTGCCAGCAGTTTAACATCCGCGGCTACTGAAGCTTTCTTT
CDR3 protein: CASSLTSAATEAFF
clone size: many
J gene: TRBJ1-1
V gene: TRBV28
D gene: NA
CDR3 length: 14

CDR3 DNA: TGTGCCAGCAGTTACGGACCCTATACTAGCGCGAGACCGCTCAATGAGCAGTTCTTC
CDR3 protein: CASSYGPYTSARPLNEQFF
clone size: many
J gene: TRBJ2-1
V gene: TRBV6-5
D gene: TRBD2
CDR3 length: 19

CDR3 DNA: TGCGCCAGCAGCTTGGGTCCAGGTTCTAACTATGGCTACACCTTC
CDR3 protein: CASSLGPGSNYGYTF
clone size: many
J gene: TRBJ1-2
V gene: TRBV5-1
D gene: NA
CDR3 length: 15

CDR3 DNA: TGTGCCAGCAGCTCCCTTAGCGACCAGGATACGCAGTATTTT
CDR3 protein: CASSSLSDQDTQYF
clone size: many
J gene: TRBJ2-3
V gene: TRBV11-2
D gene: NA
CDR3 length: 14

CDR3 DNA: TGTGCCAGCAGCGCAGGGACAGTTCGCGAAAAACTGTTTTTT
CDR3 protein: CASSAGTVREKLFF
clone size: many
J gene: TRBJ1-4
V gene: TRBV3-1
D gene: TRBD1
CDR3 length: 14

CDR3 DNA: TGTGCCAGCAGCTTAGAGCAAGTGATGAACCTAGCCAAAAACATTCAGTACTTC
CDR3 protein: CASSLEQVMNLAKNIQYF
clone size: many
J gene: TRBJ2-4
V gene: TRBV11-2
D gene: NA
CDR3 length: 18

CDR3 DNA: TGCAGGACATTAAAAAGGGGCGGGGAGCAGTTCTTC
CDR3 protein: CRTLKRGGEQFF
clone size: many
J gene: TRBJ2-1
V gene: TRBV20-1
D gene: NA
CDR3 length: 12

CDR3 DNA: TGTGCCAGCTCACCACCGCAAGGACAGTTGAACACTGAAGCTTTCTTT
CDR3 protein: CASSPPQGQLNTEAFF
clone size: many
J gene: TRBJ1-1
V gene: TRBV18
D gene: NA
CDR3 length: 16

CDR3 DNA: TGTGCCAGCAGCGTAGCTGGGAGCTCTGGAAACACCATATATTTT
CDR3 protein: CASSVAGSSGNTIYF
clone size: many
J gene: TRBJ1-3
V gene: TRBV9
D gene: NA
CDR3 length: 15

CDR3 DNA: TGTGCCAGCAGCTTTCCCTCGGGGTGGGGGGATTCACCCCTCCACTTT
CDR3 protein: CASSFPSGWGDSPLHF
clone size: NA
J gene: TRBJ1-6
V gene: TRBV11-1
D gene: NA
CDR3 length: 16

CDR3 DNA: TGTGCCAGCAGCCCGGACCCAGGGGCAGGGAATGAAAAACTGTTTTTT
CDR3 protein: CASSPDPGAGNEKLFF
clone size: many
J gene: TRBJ1-4
V gene: TRBV5-5
D gene: NA
CDR3 length: 16

CDR3 DNA: TGTGCCAGTAGTTCAGGTTACTATGGCTACACCTTC
CDR3 protein: CASSSGYYGYTF
clone size: NA
J gene: TRBJ1-2
V gene: TRBV19
D gene: NA
CDR3 length: 12

CDR3 DNA: TGCAGTGCACGACATCTAGCGGGAGTTGATACGCAGTATTTT
CDR3 protein: CSARHLAGVDTQYF
clone size: many
J gene: TRBJ2-3
V gene: TRBV20-1
D gene: TRBD2
CDR3 length: 14

CDR3 DNA: TGTGCCAGCAGTTACCGCTTCGGGGAGCTGTTTTTT
CDR3 protein: CASSYRFGELFF
clone size: medium-sized
J gene: TRBJ2-2
V gene: TRBV6-5
D gene: NA
CDR3 length: 12

CDR3 DNA: TGTGCTAGTGGTTCCGAGTGGATGGGGGCAACTAATGAAAAACTGTTTTTT
CDR3 protein: CASGSEWMGATNEKLFF
clone size: many
J gene: TRBJ1-4
V gene: TRBV12-5
D gene: NA
CDR3 length: 17

CDR3 DNA: TGTGCCAGCAGAGGACTAGTCCCCGAGCAGTACTTC
CDR3 protein: CASRGLVPEQYF
clone size: many
J gene: TRBJ2-7
V gene: TRBV2
D gene: TRBD2
CDR3 length: 12

CDR3 DNA: TGTGCCAGCAGCTCCTTAATCCGAAGTGATGAGCAGTTCTTC
CDR3 protein: CASSSLIRSDEQFF
clone size: NA
J gene: TRBJ2-1
V gene: TRBV5-5
D gene: NA
CDR3 length: 14

CDR3 DNA: TGTGCCAGTAGTATAGGGCTAGCGGGAAAGCACAATGAGCAGTTCTTC
CDR3 protein: CASSIGLAGKHNEQFF
clone size: many
J gene: TRBJ2-1
V gene: TRBV19
D gene: TRBD2
CDR3 length: 16

CDR3 DNA: TGCGCCAGCAGCGCCGCCGGGACTACTTACTACAATGAGCAGTTCTTC
CDR3 protein: CASSAAGTTYYNEQFF
clone size: many
J gene: TRBJ2-1
V gene: TRBV5-1
D gene: TRBD2
CDR3 length: 16

CDR3 DNA: TGTGCCAGCAGTGGGGACCCTGGGCCCGGGGAGCTGTTTTTT
CDR3 protein: CASSGDPGPGELFF
clone size: few
J gene: TRBJ2-2
V gene: TRBV28
D gene: NA
CDR3 length: 14

CDR3 DNA: TGCAGTGCTAGTCCCCGTAGCCGGGGGTTCGGCAATGAGCAGTTCTTC
CDR3 protein: CSASPRSRGFGNEQFF
clone size: many
J gene: TRBJ2-1
V gene: TRBV20-1
D gene: NA
CDR3 length: 16

CDR3 DNA: TGCGCCAGCAGCTTGGGAGGGACAGGGTCATCGTCCGAGCAGTACTTC
CDR3 protein: CASSLGGTGSSSEQYF
clone size: many
J gene: TRBJ2-7
V gene: TRBV5-1
D gene: TRBD1
CDR3 length: 16

CDR3 DNA: TGTGCCTGGAGTAGGAGTGGGGCAGAGACCCAGTACTTC
CDR3 protein: CAWSRSGAETQYF
clone size: many
J gene: TRBJ2-5
V gene: TRBV30
D gene: NA
CDR3 length: 13